This entry lists 23 T cell receptor beta chains sequenced from one sample in a study of long-term antiretroviral therapy in people with HIV. Assay version v3.0 of immunoSEQ was used, and it was run at survey level. Some clones are missing from TCRdb's copy, which holds only in-frame ones; the method was immunoSEQ multiplex PCR. Here the sample spans more than 35,000 clones, nearly 95% being singletons. The source material was unsorted PBMCs, sampled 3.7 years after starting antiretroviral therapy. These receptors came from a woman between 50 and 59 years old with HIV.

This clone occurred a few times. The chain carries TRBV27 and TRBJ1-2, with TRBD1 matching 10 bases. Germline V gene sequence: CDR1 MNHEY, CDR2 SMNVEV (reference sequence). The CDR3 is made up of 14 amino acids. After removal of 6 bases from V and 6 bases from J, the junction contained 7 bases not matched to a gene. CDR3 residues: CASSAATGGHGYTF. In nucleotides, the CDR3 is TGTGCCAGCAGCGCCGCGACAGGGGGCCATGGCTACACCTTC.

DNA of the CDR3: TGTGCCAGCAGCCAAGGTAGACTAGCGGGGGGACCCTCACCTCGGATCGGGGAGCTGTTTTTT. As protein: CASSQGRLAGGPSPRIGELFF. The chain joins TRBV14 to TRBJ2-2; 13 positions agree with TRBD2. CDR3 length equals 21 residues. CDR1 is SGHDN, CDR2 FVKESK, per germline. V lost 1 base, J lost 7 bases, and 18 bases stayed unmatched. Filled out from reference TRBV14 and TRBJ2-2, the complete variable domain reads EAGVTQFPSHSVIEKGQTVTLRCDPISGHDNLYWYRRVMGKEIKFLLHFVKESKQDESGMPNNRFLAERTGGTYSTLKVQPAELEDSGVYFCASSQGRLAGGPSPRIGELFFGEGSRLTVL.

The gene calls are TRBV6-1 and TRBJ1-5; the D is unclear. Germline lookup yields CDR1 MNHNS and CDR2 SASEGT. V lost 7 bases to trimming and J lost 1 base, with 14 bases between them. This CDR3 is built from 15 residues. The CDR3 DNA sequence: TGTGCCAGCACGAAGCGCCGAGGGAGCAATCAGCCCCAGCATTTT. This encodes CASTKRRGSNQPQHF.

This CDR3 is CASSLSTGTGYRGREQYF. CDR3 DNA sequence: TGTGCCAGCAGCTTATCCACCGGGACAGGGTACAGGGGACGGGAGCAGTACTTC. The chain uses TRBV5-6 and TRBJ2-7, with 9 positions matching TRBD1. The V gene end was trimmed by 2 bases and the J gene end by 7 bases; junction bases not matched to a gene: 19. Germline values: CDR1 SGHDT, CDR2 YYEEEE. This CDR3 spans 18 amino acids.

This clone was recorded once. DNA for the CDR3: TGTGCCAGCAGCCCCACGGTCAAAAATCAGCCCCAGCATTTT. This codes for CASSPTVKNQPQHF. The chain combines TRBV9 with TRBJ1-5; no firm D call. V dropped 4 bases and J dropped 4 bases, with 12 bases sitting between them. CDR3 length: 14 residues. Germline V gene sequence: CDR1 SGDLS, CDR2 YYNGEE.

The V and J genes are TRBV5-6 and TRBJ2-5; 10 bases align to TRBD2. J was trimmed by 5 bases and V by 1 base; bases with no gene match: 5. Per germline, CDR1 SGHDT and CDR2 YYEEEE. The CDR3 has 15 amino acids. The CDR3 DNA reads TGTGCCAGCAGCTTGAAAGCGGGGGGGCGGGAGACCCAGTACTTC. This encodes CASSLKAGGRETQYF.

V and J are TRBV27 and TRBJ1-2, with 9 bases aligning to TRBD1. The CDR3 contains 14 residues. Germline loops: CDR1 MNHEY, CDR2 SMNVEV (reference sequence). The V and J ends lost 5 bases and 8 bases, in that order; junction bases with no gene match: 9. The CDR3 coding sequence is TGTGCCAGCAGTAGACAGGGGGAGATAGAGGGCTACACCTTC. It yields the protein CASSRQGEIEGYTF.

Regarding this clone: One junction end disagrees with the germline gene, perhaps due to a read error. This chain links TRBV11-3 with TRBJ2-2; D not certain. The CDR3 has 14 residues. Germline values: CDR1 SGHNT, CDR2 YENEEA. CDR3 sequence (DNA): TGTGCCAGCAGCCTAGAACCGAACACCGGGGAGCTGTTTTTT. Protein sequence: CASSLEPNTGELFF.

This sequence joins TRBV7-9 and TRBJ1-4, with a possible D match to TRBD1 (5 bases). V was cut by 2 bases and J by 8 bases, with 15 bases left in between. The germline V gene encodes CDR1 SEHNR and CDR2 FQNEAQ (reference sequence). The CDR3 sequence is 15 residues long. CDR3 in amino acids: CASSLNQPGREKLFF. The CDR3 nucleotides are TGTGCCAGCAGCTTAAACCAACCAGGGCGGGAAAAACTGTTTTTT. The complete variable domain, with remaining parts taken from reference TRBV7-9 and TRBJ1-4, reads DTGVSQNPRHKITKRGQNVTFRCDPISEHNRLYWYRQTLGQGPEFLTYFQNEAQLEKSRLLSDRFSAERPKGSFSTLEIQRTEQGDSAMYLCASSLNQPGREKLFFGSGTQLSVL.

V and J are TRBV5-1 and TRBJ2-2, with 7 nucleotides matching TRBD1. After removal of 4 bases from V and 6 bases from J, the junction contained 6 bases not matched to a gene. The CDR3 loop spans 14 amino acids. Germline loops: CDR1 SGHRS, CDR2 YFSETQ. CDR3 sequence reads: CASSLDRASGELFF. DNA of the CDR3: TGCGCCAGCAGCCTCGACAGGGCGTCCGGGGAGCTGTTTTTT.

The chain uses TRBV6-6 and TRBJ2-2; 9 nucleotides line up with TRBD1. Trimming at V came to 10 bases and at J to 3 bases, leaving 3 bases not matched to a gene. This CDR3 is built from 13 residues. The V gene's germline CDR1 is MNHNY and CDR2 SVGAGI (reference sequence). The CDR3 bases are TGTGCCACCCGGACAGGGGACACCGGGGAGCTGTTTTTT. Amino acid sequence: CATRTGDTGELFF.

The chain joins TRBV6-5 to TRBJ1-3; D not resolved. Trimming cost V 0 bases and J 6 bases, with 0 bases left between them. The CDR3 consists of 11 residues. Germline CDR1 reads MNHEY; CDR2 reads SVGAGI. CDR3 sequence reads: CASSYSNTIYF. DNA for the CDR3: TGTGCCAGCAGTTACTCAAACACCATATATTTT.

The chain joins TRBV2 to TRBJ2-2; unclear D gene. This CDR3 has 13 amino acids. CDR1 and CDR2 from the germline V gene are SNHLY and FYNNEI. With 7 bases removed from V and 1 base from J, the gap between germline ends came to 7 bases. The CDR3 region is CASIKGNTGELFF. The CDR3 DNA sequence: TGTGCCAGCATCAAGGGGAACACCGGGGAGCTGTTTTTT.

The chain is built from TRBV6-6 and TRBJ1-1; 7 bases line up with TRBD1. The germline CDR1 and CDR2 sequences are MNHNY and SVGAGI (reference sequence). Losses at the gene ends were 2 bases for V and 6 bases for J; bases not matched to a gene: 3. This CDR3 contains 13 residues. In nucleotides, the CDR3 is TGTGCCAGCAGTTACCTGGGACAGTCTGAAGCTTTCTTT. It encodes CASSYLGQSEAFF.

This chain connects TRBV10-3 to TRBJ2-1; D unclear. V was clipped by 2 bases and J by 5 bases, with 1 base between them. Looked up from germline, CDR1 is ENHRY and CDR2 is SYGVKD. The CDR3 runs to 11 residues. The CDR3 region is CAISENNEQFF. In DNA form, the CDR3 reads TGTGCCATCAGTGAGAACAATGAGCAGTTCTTC.

The V gene is TRBV7-2, the J gene TRBJ2-2; 7 nucleotides align to TRBD1. CDR1 is SGHTA, CDR2 FQGNSA, per germline. The junction had 1 base not matched to a gene; V was cut back by 1 base and J by 2 bases. The CDR3 contains 15 residues. The CDR3 DNA reads TGTGCCAGCAGCTTAGTAGGGGGCAACACCGGGGAGCTGTTTTTT. Its protein is CASSLVGGNTGELFF.

The V call is TRBV5-1, the J call TRBJ2-3; D gene unclear. Germline CDR1 and CDR2: SGHRS and YFSETQ. Trimming removed 0 bases at V and 6 bases at J, with 8 bases between. This CDR3 region has 13 residues. DNA of the CDR3: TGCGCCAGCAGCTTGGCTCGTGGCGATACGCAGTATTTT. This encodes CASSLARGDTQYF.

The chain combines TRBV18 with TRBJ2-5; 7 positions match TRBD2. Germline-derived CDR1 and CDR2 are KGHSH and LQKENI. This CDR3 comprises 15 residues. J gave up 1 base and V 6 bases, and 8 bases lay outside the gene matches. The CDR3 DNA sequence: TGTGCCAGCTCCCCAACTCGACTAGCCCAAGAGACCCAGTACTTC. Amino acid sequence: CASSPTRLAQETQYF.

The chain is built from TRBV19 and TRBJ1-5; possibly TRBD1 for D (5 bases). The CDR3 length is 15 residues. Germline V gene lookup returns CDR1 LNHDA and CDR2 SQIVND (reference sequence). V lost 3 bases to trimming and J lost 2 bases, with 11 bases between them. Here the CDR3 reads CASSMLGGGNQPQHF. In nucleotides, the CDR3 is TGTGCCAGTAGTATGCTGGGGGGGGGCAATCAGCCCCAGCATTTT.

This chain uses TRBV27 with TRBJ1-4, with TRBD1 as a possible D gene (6 bases). The CDR3 consists of 15 residues. Looked up from germline, CDR1 is MNHEY and CDR2 is SMNVEV (reference sequence). Trimming pared 4 bases from V and 0 bases from J, leaving 9 bases between. The CDR3 DNA reads TGTGCCAGCAGTTCCAGGGGTTCAACTAATGAAAAACTGTTTTTT. Its protein product is CASSSRGSTNEKLFF.

The chain links TRBV7-6 to TRBJ2-2, with D perhaps assigned TRBD1 or TRBD2 (6 bases each). V gave up 4 bases and J gave up 3 bases, with 21 bases separating them. This CDR3 region has 18 residues. Germline assignment: CDR1 SGHVS and CDR2 FNYEAQ. CDR3 nucleotides: TGTGCCAGCAGCTCTCCCCTCGGGGGCAGCTTCTACACCGGGGAGCTGTTTTTT. It encodes CASSSPLGGSFYTGELFF. The full variable domain, rest sourced from reference TRBV7-6 and TRBJ2-2, is GAGVSQSPRYKVTKRGQDVALRCDPISGHVSLYWYRQALGQGPEFLTYFNYEAQQDKSGLPNDRFSAERPEGSISTLTIQRTEQRDSAMYRCASSSPLGGSFYTGELFFGEGSRLTVL.

This chain connects TRBV5-6 to TRBJ1-3; 8 bases are a match to TRBD1. This CDR3 is 15 amino acids long. Germline V gene data show CDR1 as SGHDT and CDR2 as YYEEEE. V shed 3 bases, J shed 1 base, and the junction held 3 bases outside the gene matches. CDR3 sequence reads: CASSSRQGSGNTIYF. The CDR3 DNA is TGTGCCAGCAGCTCACGACAGGGGTCTGGAAACACCATATATTTT.

The chain combines TRBV9 with TRBJ1-1, with TRBD1 matching over 9 bases. CDR3 size: 16 residues. Per the germline V gene, CDR1 is SGDLS and CDR2 is YYNGEE. Losses at the gene ends were 4 bases for V and 1 base for J; bases not matched to a gene: 8. The CDR3 nucleotides are TGTGCCAGCAGCCCCCGGACAGGGGCCCCGAACACTGAAGCTTTCTTT. It translates to CASSPRTGAPNTEAFF.